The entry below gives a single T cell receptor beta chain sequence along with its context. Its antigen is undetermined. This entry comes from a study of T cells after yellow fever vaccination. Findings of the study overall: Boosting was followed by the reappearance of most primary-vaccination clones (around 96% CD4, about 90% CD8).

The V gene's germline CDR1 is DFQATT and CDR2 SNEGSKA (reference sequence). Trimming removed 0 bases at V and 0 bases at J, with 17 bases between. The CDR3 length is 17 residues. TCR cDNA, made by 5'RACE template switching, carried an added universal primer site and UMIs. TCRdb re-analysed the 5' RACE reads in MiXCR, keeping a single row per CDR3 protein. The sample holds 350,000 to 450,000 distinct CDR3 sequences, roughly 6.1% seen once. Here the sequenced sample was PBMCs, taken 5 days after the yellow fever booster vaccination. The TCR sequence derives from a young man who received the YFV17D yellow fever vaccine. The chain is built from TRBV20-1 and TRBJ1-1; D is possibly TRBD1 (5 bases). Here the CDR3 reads CSARDGKGRVMNTEAFF. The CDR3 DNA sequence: TGCAGTGCTAGAGATGGGAAGGGGCGGGTAATGAACACTGAAGCTTTCTTT.